These 15 T cell receptor beta chains were all obtained from the same sample, sequenced in a study of T cell repertoires in ileal Crohn's disease. The time point is: neoterminal ileum biopsy at postoperative endoscopy, about 6 months after surgery. Measured with immunoSEQ multiplex PCR; TCRdb has only the in-frame clones, and not every one. The profile shows 10,000 to 15,000 clones, roughly 80% of them singletons. Input material: ileal tissue. The receptors were sampled from an adult with Crohn's disease.

This chain connects TRBV28 to TRBJ2-5; TRBD1 might be the D (6 bases). The CDR3 has 11 amino acids. Germline V gives CDR1 MDHEN, CDR2 SYDVKM. Trimming pared 5 bases from V and 13 bases from J, leaving 14 bases between. CDR3 DNA sequence: TGTGCCAGCAGTATGACAGGTATCCCGTACTTC. Amino acid sequence: CASSMTGIPYF.

The chain links TRBV30 to TRBJ1-5; 8 nucleotides match TRBD1. This CDR3 region has 14 residues. J lost 5 bases, V lost 3 bases, and 6 bases had no gene match. Looked up from germline, CDR1 is GTSNPN and CDR2 is SVGIG (reference sequence). CDR3 loop: CAWSWTGKYQPQHF. The CDR3 coding sequence is TGTGCCTGGAGCTGGACAGGGAAATATCAGCCCCAGCATTTT.

This clone was counted once. The rearrangement joins TRBV11-2 to TRBJ2-7; 7 bases are a match to TRBD2. Germline CDR1 reads SGHAT; CDR2 reads FQNNGV. V shed 4 bases, J shed 4 bases, and the junction held 7 bases outside the gene matches. The CDR3 runs to 14 residues. CDR3 protein: CASSSGTKTYEQYF. CDR3 coding DNA: TGTGCCAGCAGCTCCGGGACTAAGACTTACGAGCAGTACTTC.

The gene calls are TRBV23-1 and TRBJ2-1; the D gene is possibly TRBD2 (5 bases). TRBV23-1 is assigned to the ORF class and has an uncertain function. This CDR3 is 17 amino acids long. V lost 0 bases and J lost 3, with 15 bases in between. This CDR3 is CASSQSRTPRRYNEQFF. The CDR3 bases are TGCGCCAGCAGTCAATCGAGGACTCCTCGACGCTACAATGAGCAGTTCTTC.

The V gene is TRBV5-1, the J gene TRBJ2-2; 7 bases align to TRBD1. From germline, CDR1 is SGHRS and CDR2 YFSETQ. With V trimmed by 3 bases and J by 7 bases, 15 bases remained unmatched. CDR3 length equals 17 residues. In DNA, the CDR3 is TGCGCCAGCAGCTCCGGCTTAGGGGGCGTAAATATCGGGGAGCTGTTTTTT. Translation gives CASSSGLGGVNIGELFF.

This clone was observed a handful of times. This chain joins TRBV6-5 and TRBJ2-2; 11 nucleotides line up with TRBD1. Germline V gene lookup returns CDR1 MNHEY and CDR2 SVGAGI. The CDR3 has 15 residues. Losses at the gene ends were 6 bases for V and 6 bases for J; bases not matched to a gene: 6. CDR3 amino acids: CASRRPGQGAGELFF. DNA of the CDR3: TGTGCCAGCAGGCGCCCGGGACAGGGGGCCGGGGAGCTGTTTTTT.

In nucleotides, the CDR3 is TGTGCCAGCAGCCTCACCGGACAGTCCTACGAGCAGTACTTC. This translates into CASSLTGQSYEQYF. The rearrangement uses TRBV5-4 and TRBJ2-5; D perhaps matches TRBD1 (6 bases). The J call could be wrong; TRBJ2-7 is a better fit for the DNA end. This CDR3 contains 14 residues. Germline V gene data show CDR1 as SGHNT and CDR2 as YYREEE (reference sequence).

This clone was detected only once. The chain employs TRBV11-2 and TRBJ2-6; weak D call: TRBD2 (6 bases). The CDR3 has 16 amino acids. The germline CDR1 and CDR2 sequences are SGHAT and FQNNGV. V was pared by 2 bases and J by 0 bases, with 8 bases between. In DNA, the CDR3 is TGTGCCAGCAGCTTATCCGGGAGCTCTGGGGCCAACGTCCTGACTTTC. Translating it yields CASSLSGSSGANVLTF.

V gene TRBV9 combines with J gene TRBJ2-1, with D tentatively TRBD2 (6 bases). CDR3 length equals 13 residues. The germline V and J ends were trimmed by 4 bases and 4 bases, with 9 bases remaining between them. From germline, CDR1 is SGDLS and CDR2 YYNGEE. The CDR3 DNA is TGTGCCAGCAGCCCGGGGGTATACAATGAGCAGTTCTTC. It is translated as CASSPGVYNEQFF.

This rearrangement joins TRBV27 to TRBJ2-2; 7 nucleotides agree with TRBD2. V dropped 6 bases and J dropped 7; count of bases not matched to a gene: 14. The germline V gene encodes CDR1 MNHEY and CDR2 SMNVEV (reference sequence). The CDR3 has 16 amino acids. The CDR3 sequence: CASSRRREGRGGELFF. The CDR3 nucleotides read TGTGCCAGCAGCCGAAGGAGGGAGGGCCGTGGCGGGGAGCTGTTTTTT.

The chain carries TRBV4-3 and TRBJ1-6; TRBD1 agrees at 10 bases. Trimming cost V 4 bases and J 8 bases; bases outside gene matches: 2. CDR3 length: 14 amino acids. CDR1 is LGHNA and CDR2 is YSLEER in the germline V gene. The DNA of the CDR3 is TGCGCCAGCAGCCGAGGGACAGGGGATTCACCCCTCCACTTT. Encoded protein: CASSRGTGDSPLHF.

The chain recombines TRBV6-5 with TRBJ2-5; D is perhaps TRBD1 (5 bases). Between the trimmed V and J ends, which lost 2 bases and 4 bases, there was a span of 11 bases. Germline CDR1 reads MNHEY; CDR2 reads SVGAGI. The CDR3 has 14 residues. The CDR3 reads CASSYRQQGETQYF. CDR3 nucleotide sequence: TGTGCCAGCAGTTACAGGCAGCAGGGAGAGACCCAGTACTTC.

This clone was seen just once. The rearrangement uses TRBV2 and TRBJ1-2; 7 positions match TRBD1. Germline V gene lookup returns CDR1 SNHLY and CDR2 FYNNEI. The trim removed 7 bases at V and 4 bases at J, leaving 9 bases unmatched. The CDR3 is 14 amino acids. The CDR3: CASMNDRAGYGYTF. Written as DNA, the CDR3 is TGTGCCAGCATGAACGACAGGGCTGGCTATGGCTACACCTTC.

The genes are TRBV5-1 and TRBJ1-6; 12 bases agree with TRBD1. This CDR3 region has 17 residues. Trimming removed 4 bases from V and 3 bases from J; junction bases left unmatched: 5. The V gene's germline CDR1 is SGHRS and CDR2 YFSETQ. The CDR3 loop is CASSMGQGASYNSPLHF. The CDR3 DNA follows: TGCGCCAGCAGCATGGGACAGGGGGCTAGCTATAATTCACCCCTCCACTTT.

V usage is TRBV4-3 and J usage is TRBJ1-1, with 7 bases matching TRBD1. The trim removed 7 bases at V and 5 bases at J, leaving 10 bases unmatched. Germline CDR1 and CDR2: LGHNA and YSLEER. This CDR3 contains 14 residues. This chain's CDR3 is CASKTGAPETEAFF. Written as DNA, the CDR3 is TGCGCCAGCAAAACAGGGGCCCCAGAAACTGAAGCTTTCTTT.